Reported below is one T cell receptor (beta chain). Antigen unknown. The data belong to a study of cytomegalovirus exposure and HLA in healthy donors. Study findings and constraints: Common viral pathogens (according to a later analysis) appeared linked to several of the most significant clusters. At a 0.05 false discovery rate, a later analysis found 18,000 or so TCR beta sequences to be associated with HLA alleles. The listing of roughly 160 TCR beta chains classed them as cytomegalovirus-associated.

Both 60 Vbeta primers and 13 Jbeta primers went into the PCR. Per the study methods: In a later analysis, the count reached about 80 million unique TCR beta chains, with about 12 million shared. The assay was immunoSEQ multiplex PCR, and TCRdb's table has in-frame clones only and misses some. V and J calls and clone size are given by that table; D and trimming were obtained from the DNA. Of about 160,000 clones in the sample, roughly 82% were seen once. Germline values: CDR1 SGDLS, CDR2 YYNGEE. V trimming: 3 bases; J trimming: 5 bases; junction bases outside the gene matches: 6. CDR3 length: 17 amino acids.

The chain is built from TRBV9 and TRBJ2-3; 16 bases are shared with TRBD2. Input material: PBMCs. The receptor was isolated from a man between 45 and 60 years old in good health and CMV-seropositive. The CDR3 reads CASSEGLAGGQLDTQYF. CDR3 coding DNA: TGTGCCAGCAGCGAGGGACTAGCGGGAGGGCAATTAGATACGCAGTATTTT. Variable domain in full (rest from reference TRBV9 and TRBJ2-3): DSGVTQTPKHLITATGQRVTLRCSPRSGDLSVYWYQQSLDQGLQFLIQYYNGEERAKGNILERFSAQQFPDLHSELNLSSLELGDSALYFCASSEGLAGGQLDTQYFGPGTRLTVL.